The next 27 T cell receptor beta chains were all read from a single sample in a study of blood T cell repertoires in COVID-19 (dated by TCRdb to the early 2020s). Libraries came from the immunoSEQ multiplex PCR assay. In its TCRdb copy, this immuneACCESS table keeps in-frame sequences only and misses some clones. Where compared with another copy, unresolved V genes explain less than half of these, and the others have no known cause. This sample is represented by about 57,000 clones; roughly four fifths of them were singletons. The leading ten clones occupy more than 8% of the sample. Sequenced: peripheral blood. The origin of the receptors is a woman aged 80 or over with acute or convalescent COVID-19.

The chain combines TRBV18 with TRBJ1-2, with TRBD1 matching over 9 bases. Germline V CDR1 and CDR2: KGHSH, LQKENI. V lost 3 bases, J lost 8 bases, and 7 bases stayed unmatched. The length of the CDR3 is 14 residues. This CDR3 reads CASSPGTGSGGYTF. For the CDR3, the DNA is TGTGCCAGCTCACCCGGGACAGGGTCGGGAGGCTACACCTTC.

This clone was seen once. This rearrangement joins TRBV5-1 to TRBJ2-3, with TRBD1 matching over 8 bases. Trimming cost V 0 bases and J 3 bases; bases outside gene matches: 6. Germline V gene sequence: CDR1 SGHRS, CDR2 YFSETQ. This CDR3 comprises 16 residues. CDR3 nucleotide sequence: TGCGCCAGCAGCTTGGGACAGGGGAAGAGGACAGATACGCAGTATTTT. Encoded protein: CASSLGQGKRTDTQYF.

The genes are TRBV7-9 and TRBJ1-4; D is ambiguous. V shed 2 bases and J shed 3 bases, with 7 bases lying between them. The length of the CDR3 is 14 residues. Germline assignment: CDR1 SEHNR and CDR2 FQNEAQ (reference sequence). CDR3 protein: CASSLSGSNEKLFF. CDR3 nucleotides: TGTGCCAGCAGCTTAAGCGGATCTAATGAAAAACTGTTTTTT. The full variable domain, its missing parts supplied by reference TRBV7-9 and TRBJ1-4, is DTGVSQNPRHKITKRGQNVTFRCDPISEHNRLYWYRQTLGQGPEFLTYFQNEAQLEKSRLLSDRFSAERPKGSFSTLEIQRTEQGDSAMYLCASSLSGSNEKLFFGSGTQLSVL.

This sequence joins TRBV23-1 and TRBJ2-3, with TRBD2 matching over 7 bases. Being an ORF, TRBV23-1 has a function that is uncertain. V lost 9 bases to trimming and J lost 3 bases; unmatched junction nucleotides: 9. This CDR3 is 14 amino acids long. The DNA of the CDR3 is TGCGCCAGTAATCAAACGGGGGGAACAGATACGCAGTATTTT. It specifies CASNQTGGTDTQYF.

This clone was detected only once. The chain joins TRBV19 to TRBJ1-2; the D is unclear. Germline V lookup: CDR1 LNHDA, CDR2 SQIVND (reference sequence). Trimming removed 6 bases from V and 4 bases from J, with 6 bases in between. The CDR3 extends over 11 amino acids. CDR3 amino acids: CASRQFYGYTF. CDR3 bases: TGTGCCAGTAGACAGTTCTATGGCTACACCTTC.

J is TRBJ2-1 and V is TRBV11-3, with TRBD1 matching 10 bases. V trimming: 5 bases; J trimming: 6 bases; junction bases outside the gene matches: 7. The V gene's germline CDR1 is SGHNT and CDR2 YENEEA. The CDR3 runs 15 residues. The CDR3 DNA follows: TGTGCCAGCAGCCGGGAGGGACAGGGGCGCAATGAGCAGTTCTTC. Translation gives CASSREGQGRNEQFF.

The chain employs TRBV29-1 and TRBJ1-5, with D maybe TRBD1 (5 bases). V gave up 4 bases and J gave up 5 bases, with 9 bases separating them. This CDR3 has 12 residues. Germline-derived CDR1 and CDR2 are SQVTM and ANQGSEA. The chain's CDR3 is CSVGGRDQPQHF. Written as DNA, the CDR3 is TGCAGCGTTGGGGGGAGGGATCAGCCCCAGCATTTT.

The rearrangement uses TRBV15 and TRBJ2-7; 12 bases map to TRBD2. CDR1 and CDR2 from the germline V gene are LNHNV and YYDKDF (reference sequence). The CDR3 totals 20 residues. V shed 0 bases, J shed 0 bases, and the junction held 12 bases outside the gene matches. In DNA form, the CDR3 reads TGTGCCACCAGCAGAGACTCCCTGGGACTAGCGGGCGTCCTCTCCTACGAGCAGTACTTC. Protein product: CATSRDSLGLAGVLSYEQYF.

The V gene is TRBV19, the J gene TRBJ1-2; 8 bases line up with TRBD1. This CDR3 comprises 12 residues. Unmatched junction bases numbered 4, after V lost 6 bases and J lost 7 bases. CDR1 is LNHDA, CDR2 SQIVND, per germline (reference sequence). Here the CDR3 reads CASSQGAGGYTF. CDR3 sequence (DNA): TGTGCCAGTAGCCAGGGGGCCGGTGGCTACACCTTC.

V and J are TRBV11-1 and TRBJ1-6; TRBD1 matches at 9 bases. V lost 5 bases and J lost 7; bases outside the gene matches: 6. This CDR3 spans 15 amino acids. CDR1 and CDR2 from the germline V gene are SGHAT and FQDESV (reference sequence). CDR3 bases: TGTGCCAGCAGCCCCTTCGGACAGGGGAATTCACCCCTCCACTTT. It is translated as CASSPFGQGNSPLHF.

The chain couples TRBV11-3 to TRBJ1-1; TRBD1 might be the D (6 bases). Germline V gene data show CDR1 as SGHNT and CDR2 as YENEEA. The CDR3 runs to 13 residues. V lost 5 bases to trimming and J lost 8 bases, with 15 bases between them. CDR3 residues: CASSPTGTGEAFF. The DNA of the CDR3 is TGTGCCAGCAGCCCCACAGGGACGGGGGAAGCTTTCTTT.

This clone was recorded a few times. The rearrangement uses TRBV9 and TRBJ2-7, with 11 nucleotides matching TRBD2. Per the germline V gene, CDR1 is SGDLS and CDR2 is YYNGEE. This CDR3 is 15 amino acids long. Trimming at V came to 2 bases and at J to 6 bases, leaving 7 bases not matched to a gene. The CDR3 reads CASSVRPSGRREQYF. The CDR3 DNA follows: TGTGCCAGCAGCGTCCGACCTAGCGGGAGGCGCGAGCAGTACTTC.

The chain links TRBV5-5 to TRBJ1-2; maybe TRBD1 (6 bases). The CDR3 sequence is 15 residues long. V lost 4 bases and J lost 5, with 18 bases in between. Germline CDR1 reads SGHKS; CDR2 reads YYEKEE (reference sequence). CDR3: CASSLGQPTGYGYTF. CDR3 DNA sequence: TGTGCCAGCAGCCTGGGACAACCTACTGGGTATGGCTACACCTTC.

This chain uses TRBV5-5 with TRBJ2-7; 12 bases map to TRBD2. V lost 0 bases to trimming and J lost 2 bases; unmatched junction nucleotides: 6. Germline loops: CDR1 SGHKS, CDR2 YYEKEE (reference sequence). CDR3 size: 17 residues. The CDR3 loop is CASSLVPLAGGTYEQYF. CDR3 bases: TGTGCCAGCAGCTTGGTCCCGCTAGCGGGGGGGACCTACGAGCAGTACTTC.

This chain joins TRBV19 and TRBJ2-3; 10 bases are a match to TRBD1. Germline V CDR1 and CDR2: LNHDA, SQIVND (reference sequence). V lost 4 bases, J lost 5 bases, and 6 bases stayed unmatched. This CDR3 is 15 amino acids long. Written as DNA, the CDR3 is TGTGCCAGTAGTACCCCGGGACAGGGGAAAGATACGCAGTATTTT. It encodes CASSTPGQGKDTQYF.

The V and J genes are TRBV28 and TRBJ1-2; 12 positions agree with TRBD1. The CDR3 covers 16 residues. V lost 5 bases and J lost 7; bases outside the gene matches: 11. From germline, CDR1 is MDHEN and CDR2 SYDVKM. CDR3 DNA: TGTGCCAGCAGTGCAACCCCCGGGACAGGGGGCCTTGGCTACACCTTC. It is translated as CASSATPGTGGLGYTF.

This clone was observed a few times. The chain couples TRBV11-2 to TRBJ1-2; perhaps TRBD1 as D (5 bases). The germline V gene has CDR1 SGHAT and CDR2 FQNNGV. CDR3 length: 12 amino acids. V shed 5 bases and J shed 7 bases, with 11 bases lying between them. CDR3 amino acids: CASSASGGGYTF. In nucleotides, the CDR3 is TGTGCCAGCAGCGCCTCGGGGGGTGGCTACACCTTC.

The chain combines TRBV27 with TRBJ1-1; 7 nucleotides line up with TRBD1. Per the germline V gene, CDR1 is MNHEY and CDR2 is SMNVEV (reference sequence). J lost 2 bases, V lost 6 bases, and 12 bases had no gene match. CDR3 length: 16 amino acids. In DNA, the CDR3 is TGTGCCAGCAGCGCATCCTCCGGGACAGACAACACTGAAGCTTTCTTT. Protein sequence: CASSASSGTDNTEAFF.

This chain joins TRBV5-5 and TRBJ1-5; 9 bases are a match to TRBD1. Unmatched junction bases numbered 6, after V lost 0 bases and J lost 5 bases. CDR3 length: 16 residues. Germline assignment: CDR1 SGHKS and CDR2 YYEKEE (reference sequence). The CDR3 DNA reads as TGTGCCAGCAGCTTGGACCGGGACAGGGCTTATCAGCCCCAGCATTTT. Translated: CASSLDRDRAYQPQHF.

J is TRBJ2-2 and V is TRBV5-1; a weak D match, TRBD1 (5 bases). Trimming removed 4 bases from V and 7 bases from J, with 11 bases in between. Germline V gene lookup returns CDR1 SGHRS and CDR2 YFSETQ. The CDR3 runs 13 residues. The CDR3 region has the DNA TGCGCCAGCAGCGGGGCTCTAGACGGGGAGCTGTTTTTT. As protein: CASSGALDGELFF.

The genes are TRBV18 and TRBJ1-1; 7 bases are shared with TRBD1. This CDR3 comprises 14 residues. Germline loops: CDR1 KGHSH, CDR2 LQKENI. V lost 9 bases and J lost 1; bases outside the gene matches: 8. The CDR3 loop is CASNRDRGNTEAFF. The CDR3 region has the DNA TGTGCCAGTAACCGGGACAGAGGGAACACTGAAGCTTTCTTT.

The sample holds a few counts of this clone. The CDR3: CATSGNMGQRYNEQFF. CDR3 in DNA: TGTGCCACCAGTGGCAATATGGGGCAACGGTACAATGAGCAGTTCTTC. The chain has TRBV24-1 and TRBJ2-1, with TRBD1 as a possible D gene (5 bases). Trimming left V 5 bases short and J 4 bases short, with 17 bases between. Germline assignment: CDR1 KGHDR and CDR2 SFDVKD. This CDR3 comprises 16 residues.

This rearrangement joins TRBV10-3 to TRBJ2-7, with D maybe TRBD1 (5 bases). Germline values: CDR1 ENHRY, CDR2 SYGVKD. V lost 6 bases and J 1 base, leaving 13 bases between the germline ends. The CDR3 loop spans 14 amino acids. CDR3 coding DNA: TGTGCCATCAGATATGGACACACTTCCTACGAGCAGTACTTC. This translates into CAIRYGHTSYEQYF.

The DNA for the CDR3 is TGCGCCAGCAGCCCCACGGTAGCCGGGGGCACAGATACGCAGTATTTT. Encoded protein: CASSPTVAGGTDTQYF. This chain uses TRBV5-1 with TRBJ2-3, with a weak D call TRBD2 (5 bases). V was shortened by 4 bases and J by 1 base, with 16 bases between the two germline ends. Germline CDR1 is SGHRS and CDR2 is YFSETQ. The CDR3 totals 16 residues.

The rearrangement links TRBV10-1 to TRBJ2-2, with D tentatively TRBD2 (5 bases). The V and J ends lost 0 bases and 1 base respectively, with 9 bases between them. Germline V gene lookup returns CDR1 WNHNN and CDR2 SYGVQD (reference sequence). This CDR3 is 16 amino acids long. The CDR3 here is CASSESRVGNTGELFF. The CDR3 nucleotides read TGCGCCAGCAGTGAGTCGAGGGTGGGGAACACCGGGGAGCTGTTTTTT.

This clone has only one observation. V is TRBV3-1 (or the pseudogene TRBV3-2) and J is TRBJ1-6, with 7 bases lining up with TRBD1. V trimming: 1 base; J trimming: 7 bases; junction bases outside the gene matches: 7. Germline V gene data show CDR1 as LGHDT and CDR2 as YNNKEL (reference sequence). CDR3 size: 16 residues. In DNA form, the CDR3 reads TGTGCCAGCAGCCAAGGACAGGGAGGAAGGAATTCACCCCTCCACTTT. This translates into CASSQGQGGRNSPLHF.

V is TRBV5-8 and J is TRBJ1-5; D is possibly TRBD1 (5 bases). The CDR3 has 13 residues. Germline values: CDR1 SGHTS, CDR2 YDEGEE. Trimming shortened V by 5 bases and J by 3 bases, and 9 bases separated the two germline ends. CDR3 sequence (DNA): TGTGCCAGCAGACAGGCTGCCAATCAGCCCCAGCATTTT. Its protein product is CASRQAANQPQHF. The full variable domain, with the rest looked up from reference TRBV5-8 and TRBJ1-5, is EAGVTQSPTHLIKTRGQQATLRCSPISGHTSVYWYQQALGLGLQFLLWYDEGEERNRGNFPPRFSGRQFPNYSSELNVNALELEDSALYLCASRQAANQPQHFGDGTRLSIL.